These 5 T cell receptor beta chains were all obtained from the same sample, sequenced in a study of blood T cell repertoires in COVID-19. Data came from immunoSEQ multiplex PCR; TCRdb stores just in-frame clones and leaves some out. The sample records 200,000 to 300,000 clones, about nine tenths being singletons. Sequencing input: peripheral blood. These TCRs come from a person under 35 with COVID-19, enrolled during active disease.

The count of this clone is one. This sequence joins TRBV24-1 and TRBJ2-1; 9 bases align to TRBD2. Germline V gene lookup returns CDR1 KGHDR and CDR2 SFDVKD. The CDR3 runs 16 residues. Trimming cost V 5 bases and J 8 bases; bases outside gene matches: 12. The CDR3 coding sequence is TGTGCCACCAGTGTAGGAGCGGGAGGAAAATGGCATGAGCAGTTCTTC. Amino acid sequence: CATSVGAGGKWHEQFF.

The chain recombines TRBV6-1 with TRBJ1-1; a possible D gene is TRBD1 (5 bases). V lost 3 bases and J 6 bases, leaving 14 bases between the germline ends. CDR3 length: 14 amino acids. Germline-derived CDR1 and CDR2 are MNHNS and SASEGT. The CDR3 is CASSDRKQGPEAFF. CDR3 DNA sequence: TGTGCCAGCAGTGATCGCAAGCAGGGTCCTGAAGCTTTCTTT.

The chain uses TRBV27 and TRBJ1-5; TRBD1 aligns across 11 bases. The V and J ends lost 7 bases and 6 bases, in that order; junction bases with no gene match: 2. In germline, CDR1 is MNHEY, CDR2 SMNVEV (reference sequence). CDR3 length: 13 amino acids. This CDR3 reads CASKGTGGQPQHF. CDR3 coding DNA: TGTGCCAGCAAGGGGACAGGGGGTCAGCCCCAGCATTTT.

The rearrangement uses TRBV24-1 and TRBJ2-3; 7 bases line up with TRBD1. The CDR3 is 15 amino acids. After removal of 9 bases from V and 1 base from J, the junction contained 9 bases not matched to a gene. CDR1 KGHDR and CDR2 SFDVKD come from the germline V gene. The CDR3 coding sequence is TGTGCCACCGGTACGAGGGGGCAGGGCACAGATACGCAGTATTTT. Its translation: CATGTRGQGTDTQYF.

This sequence joins TRBV5-4 and TRBJ2-7, with D tentatively TRBD2 (5 bases). The CDR3 spans 13 residues. Trimming cost V 2 bases and J 3 bases, with 9 bases left between them. CDR1 and CDR2 from the germline V gene are SGHNT and YYREEE (reference sequence). As DNA, the CDR3 is TGTGCCAGCAGCTTTGAAGGGAGCTACGAGCAGTACTTC. Protein product: CASSFEGSYEQYF.